The present T cell receptor beta chain was sequenced within a study of cytomegalovirus exposure and HLA in healthy donors (dated by TCRdb to 2016 to 2017). With regard to the full study: An earlier analysis of approximately 640 of the donors reported 250 to 350 Gb of sequence data and 117 million unique TCR beta sequences from around 200 million T cells. An early release covering roughly 580 HLA-typed donors comprised about 300 gigabases of sequencing data and tens of millions of unique TCR sequences. Of the approximately 400 genotyped donors, less than 85% were placed in the genetic ancestry cluster associated with self-reported Caucasian donors. The study was designed to test whether signatures of past pathogen exposure could be identified by cataloging public T cell receptors. The study used immunosequencing to profile the T cell repertoires of 600 to 850 subjects and linked those repertoires to cytomegalovirus serostatus. In addition to the first cohort of 666 subjects, a separate validation cohort of 120 different subjects was used. To predict cytomegalovirus infection status, the study combined high-throughput TCR immunosequencing, statistical association of individual TCRs with disease status, and machine learning. To study patterns of TCR occurrence, a later analysis re-analyzed previously published TCR beta repertoires from several hundred donors and added high-resolution HLA genotyping. The later analysis used no new phenotypic data to find candidate immune exposures, relying instead on TCR beta sequences and their occurrence across donors. An earlier analysis of 587 of the donors used high-throughput TCR beta sequencing to judge whether each TCR beta V gene segment behaved as functional or pseudogenic. Donor age, sex, ethnicity and CMV serostatus were compiled alongside the repertoire data. Genome-wide SNP genotypes for about 65% of the 666 donors were used in a later genetic analysis, which treated that subset as a discovery cohort. Every repertoire in the discovery cohort had been generated on one and the same sequencing platform. Both class I and class II loci were covered by HLA typing, at four-digit resolution. The number of donors typed differed by locus, with about 629-640 for A, B, C, DRB1 and DQB1, about 500 for DQA1, 600 to 610 for DPA1, and roughly 450 for DPB1. Roughly five DR-DQ haplotypes were treated as single units for association and clustering because of strong linkage in the cohort. Among about 390 genotyped donors of the cohort, an average of approximately 240,000 unique TCR beta nucleotide sequences were sequenced per donor, about a sixth of them non-productive. Results and caveats for the whole study, not just this receptor: When HLA alleles, especially DR and DQ, strongly co-occurred, attributing TCR associations to individual alleles was difficult. In vitro tests confirmed that three of the cytomegalovirus-associated TCR beta chains recognize cytomegalovirus antigens. Most CMV-associated TCR beta chains appeared to be HLA-restricted in a later analysis, and the HLA associations seemed to be driven largely by CMV exposure. V-gene and J-gene trimming of TCR beta chains was associated with a missense DCLRE1C variant in a later genetic analysis, and the association was replicated in an independent cohort. According to a later genetic analysis, donors in an Asian-associated ancestry cluster had fewer N-insertions in productive TCRs than the approximately 630-donor mean. A group of highly shared sequence variants was considered likely to be a technical artifact of the sequencing pipeline. A total of 150 or so TCR beta chains were listed by the study as associated with cytomegalovirus. A later analysis found that TCR association rates varied across HLA loci, with DRB1 alleles showing the most associated TCRs and HLA-C alleles the fewest. Only TCR beta chains were sequenced in this cohort, and the absence of alpha or paired-chain data limited detectable features. Because HLA typing was unavailable for some donors at each locus, only the typed subset was used in association tests. The presence/absence analyses assumed that sequencing depth was roughly uniform across donors, and that assumption may not be true. A further reported finding was that TCR beta sequences accurately predicted the HLA-A and HLA-B alleles for most subjects in the first cohort. Specific HLA alleles were associated with 15,000 to 20,000 TCR beta sequences at a false discovery rate of 0.05 in a later analysis. Some IMGT-functional V segments, including TRBV6-2 and TRBV6-3, could not be distinguished by the 87-base-pair reads and were therefore excluded. It was suggested by the authors that the approach could potentially be generalized to other disease states and immunological phenotypes. Correlated functional status among segregating V segments might be attributable to linkage disequilibrium, but an unknown experimental factor could not be ruled out. In a later analysis, several top co-occurrence clusters were reported to appear linked to parvovirus B19, influenza, CMV and Epstein-Barr virus. Broadly in line with IMGT annotations, most TCR beta V segments showed up in productive rearrangements about 87% or about 30% of the time in an earlier analysis of 450 to 750 of the donors. Because counts were too low, seventeen rarely observed V segments, including chromosome 9 orphons, were left out of the earlier analysis of about 620 of the donors. Compared with equally common non-associated chains, HLA-associated TCR beta chains in a later analysis were more clonally expanded and had lower generation probabilities. For the cohort, immune exposure information was limited to CMV serostatus. While some public TCRs were present in many individuals, most TCR sequences turned up only very rarely across donors. In both the original and validation cohorts, the classifier was reported to diagnose cytomegalovirus status with high specificity and sensitivity.

Reading the germline V gene gives CDR1 MNHEY and CDR2 SVGAGI. From the cysteine through the phenylalanine, the CDR3 covers 16 amino acids. Only the CDR3 region is kept as DNA, spanning 48 bases read in frame from base 1. The V end gives up 3 bases and the J end 5 bases, leaving 10 bases in the junction not matched to a gene. A remark on this clone: Its antigen is still unknown. Base qualities are not provided; no much larger clone lies one nucleotide away.

The cohort comprised around 690 healthy bone marrow donors. At the time of sampling, all cohort members were nominally healthy, though unrecorded immune exposures were likely present. The donor tested CMV seropositive and was one of the 289 seropositive cohort members. Every donor gave a peripheral blood sample, and the peripheral blood mononuclear cells from that sample were used for TCR beta sequencing. The Qiagen DNeasy Blood Extraction Kit was used to extract genomic DNA from the blood cell samples. The method was the immunoSEQ multiplex PCR assay. For the multiplex PCR, a mixture combining 60 forward primers for TCR Vbeta segments and 13 reverse primers for TCR Jbeta segments was used. The CDR3 region of rearranged TCR beta genes was amplified from genomic DNA by a multiplex PCR assay. On the Illumina HiSeq System, the amplified TCR beta libraries were sequenced as 87-base-pair reads. Under the source paper's analysis protocol: A later analysis tallied 75 million to 95 million unique TCR beta chains across the 700 or so repertoires, and approximately 9.9 million of those chains were shared by two or more donors. A nearest-neighbor algorithm error-corrected the raw reads and collapsed the reads into unique sequences, merging closely related sequences to remove PCR and sequencing errors. To assign V, D and J gene segments, CDR3 sequences were aligned to IMGT reference sequences. For a sequence to be retained, at least a six-nucleotide match to both a V gene segment and a J gene segment was required. Rearrangements were called productive when the CDR3 lacked stop codons and stayed in frame with V and J; all others were non-productive. CDR3 was defined by IMGT convention, running from the second conserved V-encoded cysteine to the conserved J-encoded phenylalanine. Sequences without an unambiguous match to a single V gene segment were excluded from the earlier analysis of 450 to 750 of the donors. An earlier analysis of over 450 of the donors classified V segments as functional when productive rearrangements were above 56.7% and as segregating when the standard deviation between donors was above 5%. A statistical classification framework was developed to diagnose cytomegalovirus status using the catalog of TCR beta chain sequences. V and J gene assignment, in a later analysis, came from comparing TCR nucleotide sequences with IMGT/GENE-DB human TR gene sequences. A later analysis assigned CDR3 sequences and most-parsimonious VDJ recombination scenarios with the TCRdist pipeline. A later analysis defined each TCR beta chain by its CDR3 amino acid sequence plus V-gene family, and excluded reads lacking a unique V-gene family. In a later analysis, nearly 600 highly shared, low-generation-probability nucleotide sequences were removed to address suspected cross-contamination and a sequencing artifact. In a later analysis, a clonal expansion index for each public chain was calculated from normalized within-repertoire ranks of inferred template counts. In a later analysis, generation probabilities were computed using a VDJ recombination model fitted to out-of-frame rearrangements, and the results were checked against IGoR. In a later analysis, hypergeometric tests were used to score TCR-TCR, TCR-HLA and TCR-CMV co-occurrence, with a repertoire-size bias correction applied to TCR pairs. To estimate false discovery rates, a later analysis permuted the HLA or CMV assignments 20 times. In a later analysis, co-occurring TCRs were grouped using DBSCAN, and TCRdist sequence similarity was added for clustering within HLA-allele-positive subsets. Co-occurrence clustering excluded repertoires with fewer than 30,000 or more than 120,000 public chains, plus five with anomalous nucleotide sharing. TCRdb retrieved this table from immuneACCESS and kept in-frame rearrangements only. Not all clones are present; in checked studies, unresolved V genes account for under half, and no reason is known for the remainder. V and J calls and clone size come straight from that table; D and trimming were deduced from the DNA. This sample gives 150,000 to 200,000 clones in total; around four fifths of them show up just once. The ten largest clones capture around 7% of the sample.

The specimen sequenced was PBMCs. The chain was built from TRBV6-5 and TRBJ2-7, and 10 junction bases match TRBD1. The source is a male donor in good health and CMV-seropositive. The bases are TGTGCCAGCAGTTATACGAGGGGACAGGGGCCCCACGAGCAGTACTTC. Its protein product is CASSYTRGQGPHEQYF.